The 6 T cell receptor beta chains listed next were all sequenced from one sample in a study of early T cells in non-severe SARS-CoV-2 infection. TCRdb reprocessed the 5' RACE reads with MiXCR, giving one entry per CDR3 protein. The sample gives about 20,000 distinct CDR3 sequences, around 5.9% of which show up once; 6.3% is in the top ten. Sample: whole blood. These receptors originate from an adult who was a healthcare worker with PCR-confirmed SARS-CoV-2 infection or an uninfected control (not recorded which).

This clonotype was observed at least ten times. V gene TRBV5-1 combines with J gene TRBJ1-1, with 8 bases matching TRBD1. CDR1 is SGHRS, CDR2 YFSETQ, per germline. The CDR3 spans 14 residues. V lost 3 bases and J lost 7; bases outside the gene matches: 8. CDR3 amino acids: CASSSGTGGIEAFF. The CDR3 DNA is TGCGCCAGCAGCTCAGGAACAGGGGGAATTGAAGCTTTCTTT.

This chain joins TRBV7-2 and TRBJ2-3; a weak D match, TRBD1 (5 bases). Germline CDR1 and CDR2: SGHTA and FQGNSA. The V and J ends lost 1 base and 2 bases respectively, with 10 bases between them. The CDR3 is made up of 15 amino acids. The DNA of the CDR3 is TGTGCCAGCAGCTTAGTTTCCAGGGTCACAGATACGCAGTATTTT. This codes for CASSLVSRVTDTQYF.

In its sample, this clonotype was seen many times. The chain couples TRBV7-9 to TRBJ2-1; no reliable D call. The CDR3 contains 14 residues. V lost 3 bases and J 6 bases, leaving 12 bases between the germline ends. The germline V gene has CDR1 SEHNR and CDR2 FQNEAQ (reference sequence). The CDR3 loop is CASSLQYAANEQFF. The CDR3 DNA sequence: TGTGCCAGCAGCTTGCAGTATGCTGCCAATGAGCAGTTCTTC.

J is TRBJ2-1 and V is TRBV25-1; D is unclear. Germline-derived CDR1 and CDR2 are MGHDK and SYGVNS. This CDR3 comprises 21 residues. V was cut by 1 base and J by 0 bases, with 25 bases left in between. The CDR3 spells CASSEFQDGHQNPSSYNEQFF. CDR3 in DNA: TGTGCCAGCAGTGAATTCCAGGACGGGCACCAAAATCCAAGCTCCTACAATGAGCAGTTCTTC.

By proportion, this clonotype is medium-sized. This sequence joins TRBV29-1 and TRBJ2-7; TRBD2 matches 7 bases. V lost 7 bases, J lost 7 bases, and 19 bases stayed unmatched. The CDR3 contains 15 residues. CDR1 SQVTM and CDR2 ANQGSEA come from the germline V gene. CDR3 sequence (DNA): TGCAGCGCAGCAGGGAGGGGCGGAAAGAGTGGGGAGCAGTACTTC. It is translated as CSAAGRGGKSGEQYF.

This clonotype was observed at least ten times. The chain links TRBV6-1 to TRBJ2-2; no firm D call. Per the germline V gene, CDR1 is MNHNS and CDR2 is SASEGT. There are 13 residues in the CDR3. V lost 5 bases and J lost 3, with 7 bases in between. CDR3 in DNA: TGTGCCAGCAGTCCTAGGGACACCGGGGAGCTGTTTTTT. Residues: CASSPRDTGELFF.